Described below is a single T cell receptor (beta chain) sequence and its context. There is no known antigen for this receptor. It has no much larger one-base neighbor in the sample; base qualities were not kept. Libraries were made using PCR. The reads were generated on a NextSeq 500. Bulk TCR libraries were prepared as previously described, using TCR primers listed in Table S5. Purification of total RNA was performed with the Qiagen AllPrep DNA/RNA kit. Before any analysis, reads coming from multiple sequencing runs of the same library were combined into one pool. Per the authors' processing: Only reads with exact TCR constant sequence were kept, trimmed to 150 nt, and grouped by their 12-nt molecular barcodes. Reads in each barcode group were sub-clustered using a 15% Levenshtein threshold, and a quality-weighted consensus sequence was built for each RNA molecule. Non-functional sequences were removed, as were lower-count sequences one edit away from another. Based on fitting two negative binomial distributions, any barcode sub-cluster with under 20% of the maximum read count was discarded. The public reads were run again by TCRdb, first through fastp at Q25 and then through MiXCR, and only productive beta chains were kept. Every distinct CDR3 protein forms one entry, paired with its most common genes and DNA. These V and J calls derive from TCRdb rather than the authors' analysis. The sample records some 100,000 distinct CDR3 sequences, roughly a third of which are singletons. Less than 5% of the sample comes from the top ten.

The sample belongs to a study of molecular identifiers for immune sequencing clone quantification (dated by TCRdb to between 2017 and 2018). Regarding the research as a whole: For a replicate experiment, RNA from roughly 20,000 or 100,000 naive CD8 T cells was divided into five aliquots, and four of the five aliquots were sequenced. This methods study benchmarked molecular-identifier clustering-based TCR repertoire sequencing (MIDCIRS) and TCR RNA copy counting, using CD8 T cells to do so.

CDR3 length: 15 amino acids, cysteine to phenylalanine. Only CDR3 DNA remains: 45 bases, in frame from the first base. The germline V gene encodes CDR1 SGDLS and CDR2 YYNGEE. V and J are truncated by 4 bases and 0 bases respectively, leaving an intervening sequence of 12 bases. Broad study findings and their caveats: Roughly 3 recovered TCR RNA copies per cell were obtained by modeling, versus approximately 9 by digital PCR, implying a capture efficiency of about 30%. Even against a background of 850,000 to 1,000,000 naive CD8 T cells, spiked-in Jurkat TCR RNA amounting to a single cell's worth was reported to be detectable. In CMV-specific effector cells, clones with more than 20 RNA copies accounted for over 98% of molecules, whereas in naive cells such clones accounted for under 1%. Highly expanded clone sizes could be underestimated if identical TCR molecules share a barcode. Spiked-in Jurkat TCR RNA (10 copies' worth), which is not part of the donor repertoire, was contained in the naive libraries. Without barcode sub-clustering, chimeric consensus sequences inflated TCR diversity; chimeras reached as high as 47%.

Libraries of naive CD8 T cells were built from around 20,000 to 990,000 sorted cells, with 10%, 30% or 50% of the purified RNA used. On a BD FACSAria II, naive CD8 T cells were FACS-sorted as CD8+CD4-CCR7+CD45RA+ and collected into RLT Plus buffer. Nine to eleven TCR copies' worth of Jurkat RNA were spiked into roughly 17,000-1,100,000 naive CD8 T cell samples to test detection sensitivity. Enrichment of CD8 T cells was performed with RosetteSep CD8+ T Cell Enrichment Cocktail and Ficoll-Paque, after which ACK red cell lysis was carried out. This clonotype was obtained from a human donor in good health. Some libraries in this study had Jurkat cell RNA spiked in. Sequencing input: naive CD8+ T cells from blood, with Jurkat cell RNA spiked in. Interpreted using the paper, the cell subset or site label stands for: FACS-sorted CD8+CD4-CCR7+CD45RA+ naive T cells. The sequence is built from TRBV9 and TRBJ2-3; the D gene remains uncertain. The DNA reads as follows: TGTGCCAGCAGCCCCAACACAGCTAGCACAGATACGCAGTATTTT. Its protein product is CASSPNTASTDTQYF.